Sequencing of this TCR beta chain was carried out in a study of blood T cell repertoires in COVID-19. Profiled with immunoSEQ multiplex PCR; TCRdb holds only in-frame clones, not every one. The sample has hundreds of thousands of clones, approximately 86% seen once. CDR1 and CDR2 (germline): SGHAT, FQNNGV. The CDR3 runs 15 residues. V shed 7 bases and J shed 4 bases, with 19 bases lying between them. Sequenced: PBMCs or T cells enriched from blood (not recorded which). The receptor comes from a woman in her sixties who had recovered from COVID-19. The chain couples TRBV11-2 to TRBJ1-2; no clear D. CDR3 amino acids: CASISGLDGAYGYTF. The CDR3 DNA reads TGTGCCAGCATCTCCGGGTTGGATGGTGCCTATGGCTACACCTTC.